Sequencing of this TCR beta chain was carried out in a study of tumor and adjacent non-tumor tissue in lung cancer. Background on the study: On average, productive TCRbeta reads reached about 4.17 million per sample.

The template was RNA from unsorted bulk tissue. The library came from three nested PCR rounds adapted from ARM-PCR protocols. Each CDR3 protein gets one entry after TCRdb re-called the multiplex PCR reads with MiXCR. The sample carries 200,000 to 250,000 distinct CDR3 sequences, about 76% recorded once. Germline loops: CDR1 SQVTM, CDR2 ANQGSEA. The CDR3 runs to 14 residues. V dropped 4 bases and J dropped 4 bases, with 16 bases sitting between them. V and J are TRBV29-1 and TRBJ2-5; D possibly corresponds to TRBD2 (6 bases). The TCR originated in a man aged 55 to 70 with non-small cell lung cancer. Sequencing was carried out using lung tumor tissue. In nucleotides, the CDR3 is TGCAGCGTTGTTAAAGCTAGCGTGGGAGAGACCCAGTACTTC. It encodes CSVVKASVGETQYF.